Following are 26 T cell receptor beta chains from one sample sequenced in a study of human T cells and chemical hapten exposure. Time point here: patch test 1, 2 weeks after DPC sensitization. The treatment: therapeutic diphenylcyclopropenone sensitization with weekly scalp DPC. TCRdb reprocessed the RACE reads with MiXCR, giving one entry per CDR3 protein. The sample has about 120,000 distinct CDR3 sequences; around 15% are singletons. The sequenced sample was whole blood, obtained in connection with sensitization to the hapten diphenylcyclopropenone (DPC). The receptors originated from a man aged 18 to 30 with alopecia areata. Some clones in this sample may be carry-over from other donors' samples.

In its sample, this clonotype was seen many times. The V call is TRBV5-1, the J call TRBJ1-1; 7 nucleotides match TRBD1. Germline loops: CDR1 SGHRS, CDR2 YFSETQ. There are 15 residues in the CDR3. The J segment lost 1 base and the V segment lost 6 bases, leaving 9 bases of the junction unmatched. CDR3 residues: CASNRDRDTNTEAFF. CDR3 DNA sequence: TGCGCCAGCAACCGGGACAGAGATACGAACACTGAAGCTTTCTTT.

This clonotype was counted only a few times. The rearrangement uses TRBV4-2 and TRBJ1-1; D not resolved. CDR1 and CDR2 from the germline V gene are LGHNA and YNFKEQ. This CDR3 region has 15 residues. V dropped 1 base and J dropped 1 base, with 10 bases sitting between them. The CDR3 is CASSQVGVQNTEAFF. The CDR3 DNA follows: TGTGCCAGCAGCCAAGTCGGGGTGCAGAACACTGAAGCTTTCTTT.

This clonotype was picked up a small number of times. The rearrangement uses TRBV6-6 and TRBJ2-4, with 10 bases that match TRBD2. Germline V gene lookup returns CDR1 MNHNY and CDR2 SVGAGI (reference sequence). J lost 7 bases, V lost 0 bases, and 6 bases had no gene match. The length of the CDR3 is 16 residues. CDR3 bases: TGTGCCAGCAGTTACTCCTTAGCGGGGGGCGGGAACATTCAGTACTTC. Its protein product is CASSYSLAGGGNIQYF.

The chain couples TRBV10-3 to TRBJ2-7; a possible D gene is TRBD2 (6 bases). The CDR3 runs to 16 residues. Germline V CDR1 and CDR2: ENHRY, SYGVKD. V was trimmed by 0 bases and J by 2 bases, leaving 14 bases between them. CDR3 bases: TGTGCCATCAGTGAGTCGATCGCCCGCGGGACCTACGAGCAGTACTTC. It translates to CAISESIARGTYEQYF.

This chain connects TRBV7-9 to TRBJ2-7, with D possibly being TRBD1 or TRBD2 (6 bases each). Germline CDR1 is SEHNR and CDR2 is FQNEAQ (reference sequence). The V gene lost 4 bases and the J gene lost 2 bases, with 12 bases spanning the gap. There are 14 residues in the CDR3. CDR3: CASSSGGGAYEQYV. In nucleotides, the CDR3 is TGTGCCAGCAGCTCAGGAGGGGGAGCCTACGAGCAGTACGTC.

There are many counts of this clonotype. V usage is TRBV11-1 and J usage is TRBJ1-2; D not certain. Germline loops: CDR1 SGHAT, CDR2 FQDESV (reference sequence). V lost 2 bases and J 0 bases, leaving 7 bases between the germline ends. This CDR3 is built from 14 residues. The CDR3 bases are TGTGCCAGCAGCTTACGGGTTACTAACTATGGCTACACCTTC. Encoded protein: CASSLRVTNYGYTF.

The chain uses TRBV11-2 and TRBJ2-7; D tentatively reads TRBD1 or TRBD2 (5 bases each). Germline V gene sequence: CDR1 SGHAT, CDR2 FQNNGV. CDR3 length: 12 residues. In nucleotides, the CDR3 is TGTGCCAGCAGTCCGTCCCAGGGAGCTTTGGACGTC. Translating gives CASSPSQGALDV.

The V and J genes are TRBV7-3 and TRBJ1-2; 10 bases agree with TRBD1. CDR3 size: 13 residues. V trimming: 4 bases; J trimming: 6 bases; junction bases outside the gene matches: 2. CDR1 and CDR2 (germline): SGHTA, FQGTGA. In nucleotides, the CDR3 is TGTGCCAGCAGCTCGGGGACAGGGGATGGCTACACCTTC. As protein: CASSSGTGDGYTF. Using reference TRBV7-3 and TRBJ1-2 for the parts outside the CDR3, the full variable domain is GAGVSQTPSNKVTEKGKYVELRCDPISGHTALYWYRQSLGQGPEFLIYFQGTGAADDSGLPNDRFFAVRPEGSVSTLKIQRTERGDSAVYLCASSSGTGDGYTFGSGTRLTVV.

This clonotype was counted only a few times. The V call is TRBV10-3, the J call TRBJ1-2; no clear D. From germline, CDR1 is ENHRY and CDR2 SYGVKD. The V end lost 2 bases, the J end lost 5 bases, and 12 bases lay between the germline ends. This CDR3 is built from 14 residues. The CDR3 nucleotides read TGTGCCATCAGTGAGCTGGCGGATCGGTATGGCTACACCTTC. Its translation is CAISELADRYGYTF.

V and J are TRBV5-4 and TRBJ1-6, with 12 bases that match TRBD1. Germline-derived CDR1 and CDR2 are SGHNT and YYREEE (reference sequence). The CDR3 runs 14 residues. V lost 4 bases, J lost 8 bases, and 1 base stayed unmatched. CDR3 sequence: CASSRDRGHSPLHF. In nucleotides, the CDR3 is TGTGCCAGCAGCCGGGACAGGGGGCATTCACCCCTCCACTTT.

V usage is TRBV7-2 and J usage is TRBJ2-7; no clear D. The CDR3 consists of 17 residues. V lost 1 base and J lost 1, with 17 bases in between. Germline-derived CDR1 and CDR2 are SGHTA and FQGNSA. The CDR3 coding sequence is TGTGCCAGCAGCTTAGTCTGGCAAATCGACGTGTCCTACGAGCAGTACTTC. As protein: CASSLVWQIDVSYEQYF.

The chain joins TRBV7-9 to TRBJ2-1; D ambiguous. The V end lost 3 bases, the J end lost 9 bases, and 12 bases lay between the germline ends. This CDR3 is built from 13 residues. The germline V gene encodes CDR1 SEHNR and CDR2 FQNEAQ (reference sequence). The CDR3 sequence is CASSFTPPSEQFF. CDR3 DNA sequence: TGTGCCAGCAGCTTTACACCCCCGAGTGAGCAGTTCTTC.

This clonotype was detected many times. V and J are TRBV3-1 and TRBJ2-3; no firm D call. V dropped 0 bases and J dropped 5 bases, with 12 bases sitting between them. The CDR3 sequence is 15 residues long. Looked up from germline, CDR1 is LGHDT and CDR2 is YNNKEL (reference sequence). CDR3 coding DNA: TGTGCCAGCAGCCAAGATACGGCAGCCCGAGATACGCAGTATTTT. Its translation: CASSQDTAARDTQYF.

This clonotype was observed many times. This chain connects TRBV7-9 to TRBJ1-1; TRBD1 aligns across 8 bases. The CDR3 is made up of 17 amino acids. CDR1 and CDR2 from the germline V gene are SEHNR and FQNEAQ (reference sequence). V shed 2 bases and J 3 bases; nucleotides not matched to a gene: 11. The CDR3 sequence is CASSLLGVRGLDTEAFF. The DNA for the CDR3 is TGTGCCAGCAGCTTACTAGGCGTCAGGGGGCTGGACACTGAAGCTTTCTTT.

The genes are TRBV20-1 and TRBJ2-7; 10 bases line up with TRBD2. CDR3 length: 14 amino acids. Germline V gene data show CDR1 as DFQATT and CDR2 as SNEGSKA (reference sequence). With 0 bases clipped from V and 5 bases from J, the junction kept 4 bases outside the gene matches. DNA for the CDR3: TGCAGTGCTAGAGATAGGACTAGCGGCAACGAGCAGTACTTC. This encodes CSARDRTSGNEQYF.

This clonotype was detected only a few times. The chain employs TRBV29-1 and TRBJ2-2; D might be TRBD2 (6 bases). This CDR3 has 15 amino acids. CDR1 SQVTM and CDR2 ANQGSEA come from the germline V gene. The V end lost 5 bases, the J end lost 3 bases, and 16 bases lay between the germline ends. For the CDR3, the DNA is TGCAGCGTTTCGGAGGGTACAGCGGACACCGGGGAGCTGTTTTTT. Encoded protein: CSVSEGTADTGELFF.

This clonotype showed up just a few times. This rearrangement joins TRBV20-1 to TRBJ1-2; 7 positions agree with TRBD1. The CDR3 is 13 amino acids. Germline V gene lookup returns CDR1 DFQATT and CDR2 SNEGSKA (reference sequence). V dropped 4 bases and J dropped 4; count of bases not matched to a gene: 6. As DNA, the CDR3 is TGCAGTGCTAAGGAGACAGGGCGCTATGGCTACACCTTC. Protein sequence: CSAKETGRYGYTF.

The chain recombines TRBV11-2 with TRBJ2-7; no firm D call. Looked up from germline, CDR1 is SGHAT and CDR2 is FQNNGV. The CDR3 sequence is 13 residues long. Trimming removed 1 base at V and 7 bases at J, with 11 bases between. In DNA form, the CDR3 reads TGTGCCAGCAGCTTAGGGTTGGGCTGGGAGCAGTACTTC. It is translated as CASSLGLGWEQYF.

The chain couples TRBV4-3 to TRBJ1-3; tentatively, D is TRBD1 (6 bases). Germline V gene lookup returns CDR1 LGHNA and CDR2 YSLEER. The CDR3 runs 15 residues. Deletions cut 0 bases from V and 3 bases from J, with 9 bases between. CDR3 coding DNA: TGCGCCAGCAGCCAAGAGAGGACAGATGGAAACACCATATATTTT. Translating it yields CASSQERTDGNTIYF.

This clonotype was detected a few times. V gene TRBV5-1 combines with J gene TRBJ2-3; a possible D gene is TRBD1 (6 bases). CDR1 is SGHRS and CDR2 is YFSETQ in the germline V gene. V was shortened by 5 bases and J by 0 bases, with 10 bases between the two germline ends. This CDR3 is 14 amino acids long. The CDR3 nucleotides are TGCGCCAGCAGACAGACAGGCAGCACAGATACGCAGTATTTT. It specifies CASRQTGSTDTQYF.

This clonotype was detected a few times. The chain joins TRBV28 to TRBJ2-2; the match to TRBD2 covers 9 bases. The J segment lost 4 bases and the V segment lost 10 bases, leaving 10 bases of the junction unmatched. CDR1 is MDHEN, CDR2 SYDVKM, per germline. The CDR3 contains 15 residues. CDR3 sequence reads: CATTRGGAGTGELFF. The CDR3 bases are TGTGCCACCACACGCGGGGGGGCCGGCACCGGGGAGCTGTTTTTT. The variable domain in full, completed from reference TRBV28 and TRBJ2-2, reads DVKVTQSSRYLVKRTGEKVFLECVQDMDHENMFWYRQDPGLGLRLIYFSYDVKMKEKGDIPEGYSVSREKKERFSLILESASTNQTSMYLCATTRGGAGTGELFFGEGSRLTVL.

The CDR3 DNA follows: TGTGCCAGCAGCTTAGTGGGGTCCGAGAATCAGCCCCAGCATTTT. Translating gives CASSLVGSENQPQHF. J is TRBJ1-5 and V is TRBV7-9; D unclear. The CDR3 is 15 amino acids. CDR1 SEHNR and CDR2 FQNEAQ come from the germline V gene (reference sequence). V dropped 1 base and J dropped 4 bases, with 11 bases sitting between them. The whole variable domain, filled in from reference TRBV7-9 and TRBJ1-5, reads DTGVSQNPRHKITKRGQNVTFRCDPISEHNRLYWYRQTLGQGPEFLTYFQNEAQLEKSRLLSDRFSAERPKGSFSTLEIQRTEQGDSAMYLCASSLVGSENQPQHFGDGTRLSIL.

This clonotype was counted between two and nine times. The CDR3 DNA sequence: TGTGCCAGCAGTTTTTTTGGGGGCAACTACAATGAGCAGTTCTTC. It codes for CASSFFGGNYNEQFF. The chain employs TRBV27 and TRBJ2-1; D might be TRBD1 (6 bases). Trimming pared 3 bases from V and 3 bases from J, leaving 12 bases between. The CDR3 runs to 15 residues. Germline lookup yields CDR1 MNHEY and CDR2 SMNVEV (reference sequence).

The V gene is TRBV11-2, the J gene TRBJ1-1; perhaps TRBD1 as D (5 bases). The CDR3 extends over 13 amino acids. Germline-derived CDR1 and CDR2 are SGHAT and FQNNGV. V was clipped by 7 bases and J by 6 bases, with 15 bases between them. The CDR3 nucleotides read TGTGCCAGCAACCAGGGAATGAGGGCTGAAGCTTTCTTT. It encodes CASNQGMRAEAFF.

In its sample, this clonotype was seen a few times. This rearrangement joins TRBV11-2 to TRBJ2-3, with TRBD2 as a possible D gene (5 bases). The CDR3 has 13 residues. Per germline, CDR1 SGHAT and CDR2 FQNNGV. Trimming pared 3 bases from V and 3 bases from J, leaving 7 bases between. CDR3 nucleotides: TGTGCCAGCAGCTTGGGAGATACAGATACGCAGTATTTT. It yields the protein CASSLGDTDTQYF.

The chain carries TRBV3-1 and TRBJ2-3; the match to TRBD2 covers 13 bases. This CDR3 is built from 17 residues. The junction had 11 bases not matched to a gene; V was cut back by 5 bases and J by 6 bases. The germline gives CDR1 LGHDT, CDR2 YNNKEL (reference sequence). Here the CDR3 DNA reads TGTGCCAGCAGCTCCCCTCGACTAGCGGGGGGTGCGGATACGCAGTATTTT. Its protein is CASSSPRLAGGADTQYF.